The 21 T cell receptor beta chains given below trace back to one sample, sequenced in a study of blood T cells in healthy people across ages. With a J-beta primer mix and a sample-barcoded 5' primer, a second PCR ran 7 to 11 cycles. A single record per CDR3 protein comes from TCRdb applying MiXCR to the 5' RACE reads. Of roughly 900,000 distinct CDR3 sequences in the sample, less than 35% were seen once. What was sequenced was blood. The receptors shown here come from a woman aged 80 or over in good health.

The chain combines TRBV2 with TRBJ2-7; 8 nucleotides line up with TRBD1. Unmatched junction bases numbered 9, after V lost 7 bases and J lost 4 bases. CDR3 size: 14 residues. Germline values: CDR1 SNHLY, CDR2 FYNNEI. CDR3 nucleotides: TGTGCCAGCACAAACGCGGACAGGGAATACGAGCAGTACTTC. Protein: CASTNADREYEQYF.

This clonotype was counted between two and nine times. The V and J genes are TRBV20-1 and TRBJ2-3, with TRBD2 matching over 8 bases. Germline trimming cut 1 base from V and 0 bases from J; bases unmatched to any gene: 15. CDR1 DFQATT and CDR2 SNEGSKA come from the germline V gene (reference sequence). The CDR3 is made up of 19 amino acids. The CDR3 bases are TGCAGTGCTAGAGGGGGGCTACTAGCGGTGGGAACTAGCACAGATACGCAGTATTTT. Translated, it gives CSARGGLLAVGTSTDTQYF.

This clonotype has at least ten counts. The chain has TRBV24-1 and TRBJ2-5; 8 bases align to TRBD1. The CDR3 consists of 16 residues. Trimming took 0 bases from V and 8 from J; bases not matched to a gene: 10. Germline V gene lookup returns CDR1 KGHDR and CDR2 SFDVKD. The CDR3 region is CATSDLEEGTGITQYF. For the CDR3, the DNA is TGTGCCACCAGTGATTTGGAGGAGGGGACAGGAATTACCCAGTACTTC.

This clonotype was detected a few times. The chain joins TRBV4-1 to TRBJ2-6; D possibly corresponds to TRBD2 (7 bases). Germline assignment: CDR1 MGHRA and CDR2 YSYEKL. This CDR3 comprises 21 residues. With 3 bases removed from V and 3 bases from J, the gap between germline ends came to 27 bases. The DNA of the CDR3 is TGCGCCAGCAGCCAGGCCAAAGGGGGGGTCAGGGCAGGGTATGGGGCCAACGTCCTGACTTTC. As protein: CASSQAKGGVRAGYGANVLTF.

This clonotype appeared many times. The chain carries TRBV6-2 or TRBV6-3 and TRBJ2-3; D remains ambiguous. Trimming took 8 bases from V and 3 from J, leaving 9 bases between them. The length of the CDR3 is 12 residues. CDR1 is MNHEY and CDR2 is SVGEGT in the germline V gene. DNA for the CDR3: TGTGCCAGCGGCTTTTGGACAGATACGCAGTATTTT. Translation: CASGFWTDTQYF.

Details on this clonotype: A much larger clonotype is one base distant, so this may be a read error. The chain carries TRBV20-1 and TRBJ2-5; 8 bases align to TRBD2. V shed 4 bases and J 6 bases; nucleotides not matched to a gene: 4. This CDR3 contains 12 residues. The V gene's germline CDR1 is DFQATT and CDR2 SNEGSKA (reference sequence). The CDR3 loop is CSAKSGGKTQYF. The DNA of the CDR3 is TGCAGTGCTAAGAGCGGGGGAAAGACCCAGTACTTC.

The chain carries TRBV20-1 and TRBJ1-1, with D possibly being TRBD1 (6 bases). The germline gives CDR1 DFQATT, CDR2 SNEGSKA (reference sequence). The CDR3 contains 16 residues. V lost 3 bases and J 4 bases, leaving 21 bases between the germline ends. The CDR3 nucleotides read TGCAGTGCTAGCGTGCCGGTAGGGGGGTGGGGCACTGAAGCTTTCTTT. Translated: CSASVPVGGWGTEAFF.

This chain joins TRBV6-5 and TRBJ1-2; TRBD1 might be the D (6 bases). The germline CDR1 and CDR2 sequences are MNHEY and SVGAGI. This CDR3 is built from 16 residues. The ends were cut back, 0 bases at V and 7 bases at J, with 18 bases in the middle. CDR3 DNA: TGTGCCAGCAGTTACTCTCAAGTGGGGGACATGGGTGGCTACACCTTC. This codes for CASSYSQVGDMGGYTF.

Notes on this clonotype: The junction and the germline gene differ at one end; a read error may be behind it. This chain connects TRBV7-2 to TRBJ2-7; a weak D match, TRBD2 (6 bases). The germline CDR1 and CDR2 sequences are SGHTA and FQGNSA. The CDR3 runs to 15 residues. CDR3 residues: CASSVAAGISYEQYF. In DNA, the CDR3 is TGTGCCAGCAGCGTAGCTGCGGGGATCTCCTACGAGCAGTACTTC. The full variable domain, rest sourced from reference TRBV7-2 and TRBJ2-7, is GAGVSQSPSNKVTEKGKDVELRCDPISGHTALYWYRQSLGQGLEFLIYFQGNSAPDKSGLPSDRFSAERTGGSVSTLTIQRTQQEDSAVYLCASSVAAGISYEQYFGPGTRLTVT.

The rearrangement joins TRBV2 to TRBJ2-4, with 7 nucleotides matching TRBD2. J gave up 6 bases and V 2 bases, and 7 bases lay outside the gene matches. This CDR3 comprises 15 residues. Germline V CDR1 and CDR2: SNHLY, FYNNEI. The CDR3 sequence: CASSEPGREGNIQYF. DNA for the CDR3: TGTGCCAGCAGTGAACCGGGCAGGGAGGGAAACATTCAGTACTTC.

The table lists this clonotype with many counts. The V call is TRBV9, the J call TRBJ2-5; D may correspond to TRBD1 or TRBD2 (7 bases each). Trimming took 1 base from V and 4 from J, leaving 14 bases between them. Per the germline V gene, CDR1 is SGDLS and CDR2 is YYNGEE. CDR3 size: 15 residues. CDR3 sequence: CASSVSTGRGETQYF. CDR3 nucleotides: TGTGCCAGCAGCGTATCGACAGGGAGGGGAGAGACCCAGTACTTC.

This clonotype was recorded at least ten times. The CDR3 DNA reads TGTGCCAGCAGCCAAGGCGGGCCGGAGCAGTTCTTC. Amino acid sequence: CASSQGGPEQFF. V is TRBV4-2 and J is TRBJ2-1, with D tentatively TRBD2 (5 bases). V lost 1 base and J 10 bases, leaving 8 bases between the germline ends. The length of the CDR3 is 12 residues. Germline lookup yields CDR1 LGHNA and CDR2 YNFKEQ.

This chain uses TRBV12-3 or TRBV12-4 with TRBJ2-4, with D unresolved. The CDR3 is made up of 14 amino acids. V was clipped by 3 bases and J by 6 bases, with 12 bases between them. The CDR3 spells CASSLGMVGNIQYF. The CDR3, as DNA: TGTGCCAGCAGTTTGGGGATGGTGGGAAACATTCAGTACTTC.

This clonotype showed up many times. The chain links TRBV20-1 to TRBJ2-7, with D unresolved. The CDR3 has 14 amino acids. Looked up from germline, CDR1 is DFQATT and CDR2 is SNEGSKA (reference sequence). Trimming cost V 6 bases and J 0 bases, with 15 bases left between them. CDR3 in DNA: TGCAGTGCCCCCCGGTCAGGTAGCTCCTACGAGCAGTACTTC. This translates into CSAPRSGSSYEQYF.

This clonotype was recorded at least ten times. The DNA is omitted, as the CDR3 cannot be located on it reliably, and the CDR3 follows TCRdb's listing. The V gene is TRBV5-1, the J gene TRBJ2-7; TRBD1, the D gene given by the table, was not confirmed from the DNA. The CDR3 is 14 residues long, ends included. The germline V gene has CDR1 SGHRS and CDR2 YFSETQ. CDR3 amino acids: CASSSSTGFYEQYF.

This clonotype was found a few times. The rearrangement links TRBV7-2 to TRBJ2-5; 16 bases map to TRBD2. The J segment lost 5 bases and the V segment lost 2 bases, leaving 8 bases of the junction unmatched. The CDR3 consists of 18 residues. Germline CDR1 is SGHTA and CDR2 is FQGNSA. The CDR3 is CASSLIGGLAGGVETQYF. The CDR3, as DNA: TGTGCCAGCAGCTTAATCGGGGGACTAGCGGGAGGGGTCGAGACCCAGTACTTC.

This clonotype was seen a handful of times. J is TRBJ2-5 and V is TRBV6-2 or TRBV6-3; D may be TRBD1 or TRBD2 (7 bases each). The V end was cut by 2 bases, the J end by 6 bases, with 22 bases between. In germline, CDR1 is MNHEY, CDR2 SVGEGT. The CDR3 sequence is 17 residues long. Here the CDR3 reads CASSYVGARQGGKTQYF. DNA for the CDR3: TGTGCCAGCAGTTACGTCGGGGCGCGACAGGGAGGGAAGACCCAGTACTTC.

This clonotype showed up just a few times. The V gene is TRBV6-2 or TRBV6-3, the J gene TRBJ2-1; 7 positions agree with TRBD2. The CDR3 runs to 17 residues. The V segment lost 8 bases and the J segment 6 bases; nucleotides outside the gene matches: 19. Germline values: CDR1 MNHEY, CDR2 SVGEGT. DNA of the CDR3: TGTGCCAGCCTCACTCGGGGACTAACGGGCGTCTTCAATGAGCAGTTCTTC. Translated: CASLTRGLTGVFNEQFF.

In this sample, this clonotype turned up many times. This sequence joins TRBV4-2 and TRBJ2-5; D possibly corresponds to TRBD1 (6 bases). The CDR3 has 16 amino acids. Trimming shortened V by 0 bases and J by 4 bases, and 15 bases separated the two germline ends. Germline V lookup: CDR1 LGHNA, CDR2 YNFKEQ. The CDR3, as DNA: TGTGCCAGCAGCCAAGATTGGCAGGGGAGACGAGAGACCCAGTACTTC. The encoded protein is CASSQDWQGRRETQYF.

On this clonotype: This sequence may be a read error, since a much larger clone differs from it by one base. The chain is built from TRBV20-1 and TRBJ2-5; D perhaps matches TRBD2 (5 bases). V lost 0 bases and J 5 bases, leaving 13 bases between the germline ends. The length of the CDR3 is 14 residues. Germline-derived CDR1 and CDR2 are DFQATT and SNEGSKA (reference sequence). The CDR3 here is CSARDRRGAETQYF. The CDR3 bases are TGCAGTGCTAGAGATCGACGGGGTGCGGAGACCCAGTACTTC.

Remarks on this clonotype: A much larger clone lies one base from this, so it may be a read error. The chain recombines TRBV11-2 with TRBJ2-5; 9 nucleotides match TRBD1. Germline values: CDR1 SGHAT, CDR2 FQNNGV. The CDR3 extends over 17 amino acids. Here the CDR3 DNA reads TGTGCCAGCAGCTGGCGACCGGGACAGGGTATACGAGAGACCCTGTACTTC. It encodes CASSWRPGQGIRETLYF.